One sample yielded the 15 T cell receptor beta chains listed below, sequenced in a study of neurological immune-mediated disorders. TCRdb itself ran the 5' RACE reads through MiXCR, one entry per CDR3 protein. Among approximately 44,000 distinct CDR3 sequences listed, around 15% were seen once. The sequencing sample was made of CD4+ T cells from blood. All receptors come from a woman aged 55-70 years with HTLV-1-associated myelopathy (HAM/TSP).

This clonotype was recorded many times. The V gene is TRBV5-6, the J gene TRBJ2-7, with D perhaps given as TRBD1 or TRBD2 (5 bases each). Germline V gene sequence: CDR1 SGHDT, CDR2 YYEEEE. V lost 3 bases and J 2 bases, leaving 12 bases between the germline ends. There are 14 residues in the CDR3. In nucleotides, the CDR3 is TGTGCCAGCAGCTCGGGACCCTCCCCCTACGAGCAGTACTTC. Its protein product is CASSSGPSPYEQYF.

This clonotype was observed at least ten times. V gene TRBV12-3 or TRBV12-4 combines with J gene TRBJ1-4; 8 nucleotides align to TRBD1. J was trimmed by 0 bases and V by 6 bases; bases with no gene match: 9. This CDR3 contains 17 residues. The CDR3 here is CASSPGQGTPTNEKLFF. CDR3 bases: TGTGCCAGCAGCCCCGGACAGGGAACTCCAACTAATGAAAAACTGTTTTTT.

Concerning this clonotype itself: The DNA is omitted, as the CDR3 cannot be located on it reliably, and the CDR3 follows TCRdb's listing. The CDR3 is CASSQTSVYFCAISVGDLYGYTF. The J gene is TRBJ1-2, the V gene TRBV18; the D call TRBD1 from the table was never checked on the DNA. A total of 23 residues make up the CDR3, ends included. Looked up from germline, CDR1 is KGHSH and CDR2 is LQKENI.

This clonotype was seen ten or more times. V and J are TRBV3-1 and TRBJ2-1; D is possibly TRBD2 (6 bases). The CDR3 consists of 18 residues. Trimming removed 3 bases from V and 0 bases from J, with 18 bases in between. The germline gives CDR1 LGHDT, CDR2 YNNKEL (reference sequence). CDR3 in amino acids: CASSQRSGAGSSYNEQFF. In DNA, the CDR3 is TGTGCCAGCAGCCAGAGGTCGGGAGCGGGCAGCTCCTACAATGAGCAGTTCTTC.

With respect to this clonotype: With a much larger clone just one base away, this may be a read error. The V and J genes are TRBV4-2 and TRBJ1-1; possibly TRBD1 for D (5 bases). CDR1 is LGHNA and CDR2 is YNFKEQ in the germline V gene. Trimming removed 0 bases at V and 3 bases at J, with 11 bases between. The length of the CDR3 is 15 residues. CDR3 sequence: CASSQDRGGDTEAFF. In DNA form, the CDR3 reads TGTGCCAGCAGCCAAGATCGCGGGGGGGACACTGAAGCTTTCTTT.

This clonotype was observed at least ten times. CDR3 in amino acids: CASSLYGAGSSYEQYF. The CDR3, as DNA: TGTGCCAGCAGCTTATATGGGGCAGGCAGCTCCTACGAGCAGTACTTC. The chain is built from TRBV7-9 and TRBJ2-7, with D possibly matching TRBD1 (5 bases). The V gene lost 2 bases and the J gene lost 0 bases, with 14 bases spanning the gap. Per the germline V gene, CDR1 is SEHNR and CDR2 is FQNEAQ (reference sequence). This CDR3 contains 16 residues.

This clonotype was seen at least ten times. DNA of the CDR3: TGTGCCATCAGTGAGCTCAGGGAGGTCGGAGCTTTCTTT. Encoded protein: CAISELREVGAFF. The V call is TRBV10-3, the J call TRBJ1-1; a weak D match, TRBD1 (5 bases). Germline V CDR1 and CDR2: ENHRY, SYGVKD. V was pared by 2 bases and J by 10 bases, with 14 bases between. The length of the CDR3 is 13 residues.

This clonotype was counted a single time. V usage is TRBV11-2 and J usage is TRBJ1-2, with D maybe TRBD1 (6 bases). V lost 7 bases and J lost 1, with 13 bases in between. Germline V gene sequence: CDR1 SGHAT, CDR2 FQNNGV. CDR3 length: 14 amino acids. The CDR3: CASISQGINYGYTF. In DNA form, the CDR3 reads TGTGCCAGCATCTCGCAGGGGATTAACTATGGCTACACCTTC.

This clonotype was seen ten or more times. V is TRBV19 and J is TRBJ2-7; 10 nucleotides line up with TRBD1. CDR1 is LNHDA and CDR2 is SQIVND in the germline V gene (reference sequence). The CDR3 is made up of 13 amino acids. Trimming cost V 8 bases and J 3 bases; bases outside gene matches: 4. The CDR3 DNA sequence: TGTGCCAGTCGGACAGGGGGAGGCTACGAGCAGTACTTC. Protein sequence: CASRTGGGYEQYF.

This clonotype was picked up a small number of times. The CDR3, as DNA: TGCGCCAGCAGCTTTTGGCCCGGAGGGACAGTTAATTCACCCCTCCACTTT. Translating gives CASSFWPGGTVNSPLHF. V gene TRBV5-1 combines with J gene TRBJ1-6; 7 bases line up with TRBD1. CDR1 is SGHRS and CDR2 is YFSETQ in the germline V gene. The V segment lost 2 bases and the J segment 6 bases; nucleotides outside the gene matches: 11. This CDR3 spans 17 amino acids.

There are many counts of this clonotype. In nucleotides, the CDR3 is TGTGCCAGTAGTAAACAGGGGGCGCCGGTCAATGAGCAGTTCTTC. Translated, it gives CASSKQGAPVNEQFF. This chain uses TRBV19 with TRBJ2-1, with 9 nucleotides matching TRBD1. The trim removed 4 bases at V and 6 bases at J, leaving 7 bases unmatched. Germline V gives CDR1 LNHDA, CDR2 SQIVND (reference sequence). The CDR3 has 15 amino acids. Together with reference TRBV19 and TRBJ2-1, the CDR3 gives the full variable domain: DGGITQSPKYLFRKEGQNVTLSCEQNLNHDAMYWYRQDPGQGLRLIYYSQIVNDFQKGDIAEGYSVSREKKESFPLTVTSAQKNPTAFYLCASSKQGAPVNEQFFGPGTRLTVL.

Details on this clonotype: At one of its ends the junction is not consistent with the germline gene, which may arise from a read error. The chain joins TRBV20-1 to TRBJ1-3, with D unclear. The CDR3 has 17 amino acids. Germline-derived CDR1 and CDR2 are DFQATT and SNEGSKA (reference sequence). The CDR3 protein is CSASRDSRPRSGNTIYF. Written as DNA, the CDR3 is TGTAGTGCCTCGCGTGACTCCCGGCCGCGCTCTGGAAACACCATATATTTT.

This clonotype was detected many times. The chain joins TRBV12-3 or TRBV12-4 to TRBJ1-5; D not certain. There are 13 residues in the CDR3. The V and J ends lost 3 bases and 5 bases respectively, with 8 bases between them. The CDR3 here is CASSFGQDQPQHF. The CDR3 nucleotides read TGTGCCAGCAGTTTTGGGCAGGATCAGCCCCAGCATTTT.

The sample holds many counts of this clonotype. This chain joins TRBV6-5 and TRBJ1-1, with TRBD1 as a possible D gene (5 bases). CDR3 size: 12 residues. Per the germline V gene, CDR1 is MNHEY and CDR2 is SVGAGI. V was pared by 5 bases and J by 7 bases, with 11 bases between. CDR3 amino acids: CASSRGVGEAFF. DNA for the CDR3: TGTGCCAGCAGTAGAGGGGTGGGTGAAGCTTTCTTT.

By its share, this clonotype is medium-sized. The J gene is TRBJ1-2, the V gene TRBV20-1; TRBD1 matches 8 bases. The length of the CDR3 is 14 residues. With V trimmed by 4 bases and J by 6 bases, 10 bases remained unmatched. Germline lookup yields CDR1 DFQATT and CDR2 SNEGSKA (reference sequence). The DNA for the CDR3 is TGCAGTGCTAACGGACAGGGAAATCGGAATGGCTACACCTTC. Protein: CSANGQGNRNGYTF.